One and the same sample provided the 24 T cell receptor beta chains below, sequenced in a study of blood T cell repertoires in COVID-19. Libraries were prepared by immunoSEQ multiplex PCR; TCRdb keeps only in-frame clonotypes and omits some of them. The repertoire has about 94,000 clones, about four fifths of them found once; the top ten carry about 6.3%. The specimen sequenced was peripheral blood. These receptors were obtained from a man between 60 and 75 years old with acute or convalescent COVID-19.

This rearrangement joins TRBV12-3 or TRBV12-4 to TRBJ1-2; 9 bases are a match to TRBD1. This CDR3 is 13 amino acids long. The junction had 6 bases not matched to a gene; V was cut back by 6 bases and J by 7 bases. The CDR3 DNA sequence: TGTGCCAGCAGCAGGGACAGGGTCGCTGGCTACACCTTC. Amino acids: CASSRDRVAGYTF.

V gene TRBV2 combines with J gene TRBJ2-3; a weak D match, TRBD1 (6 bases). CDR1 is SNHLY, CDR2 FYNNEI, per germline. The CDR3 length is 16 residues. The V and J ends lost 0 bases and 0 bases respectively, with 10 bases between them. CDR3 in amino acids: CASSEATGPSTDTQYF. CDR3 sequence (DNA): TGTGCCAGCAGTGAAGCGACAGGTCCTAGCACAGATACGCAGTATTTT.

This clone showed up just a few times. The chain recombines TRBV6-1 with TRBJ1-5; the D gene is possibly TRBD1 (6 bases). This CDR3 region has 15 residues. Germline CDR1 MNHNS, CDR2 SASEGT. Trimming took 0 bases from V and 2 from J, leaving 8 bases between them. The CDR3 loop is CASSEAAGGNQPQHF. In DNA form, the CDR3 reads TGTGCCAGCAGTGAAGCGGCAGGGGGCAATCAGCCCCAGCATTTT.

The CDR3 is CSVGGQVNLNYGYTF. CDR3 sequence (DNA): TGCAGCGTGGGGGGACAGGTTAATTTAAACTATGGCTACACCTTC. This rearrangement joins TRBV29-1 to TRBJ1-2; 8 bases fit TRBD1. The germline gives CDR1 SQVTM, CDR2 ANQGSEA. The CDR3 contains 15 residues. After removal of 6 bases from V and 2 bases from J, the junction contained 11 bases not matched to a gene.

This CDR3 is CASSVEAGVGTEAFF. CDR3 DNA: TGTGCCAGCAGCGTAGAAGCGGGGGTAGGCACTGAAGCTTTCTTT. This chain links TRBV9 with TRBJ1-1, with TRBD1 as a possible D gene (5 bases). V lost 0 bases and J 4 bases, leaving 13 bases between the germline ends. This CDR3 is 15 amino acids long. Germline lookup yields CDR1 SGDLS and CDR2 YYNGEE.

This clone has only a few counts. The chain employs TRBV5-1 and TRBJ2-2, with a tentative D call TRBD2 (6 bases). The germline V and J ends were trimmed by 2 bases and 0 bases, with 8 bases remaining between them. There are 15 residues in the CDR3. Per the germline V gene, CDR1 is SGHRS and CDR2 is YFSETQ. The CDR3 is CASSFGTANTGELFF. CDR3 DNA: TGCGCCAGCAGCTTCGGGACTGCGAACACCGGGGAGCTGTTTTTT.

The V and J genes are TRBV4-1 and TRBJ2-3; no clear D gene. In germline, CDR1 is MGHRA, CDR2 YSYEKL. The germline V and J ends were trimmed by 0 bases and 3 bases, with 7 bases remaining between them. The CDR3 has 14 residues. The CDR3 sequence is CASSQEEVTDTQYF. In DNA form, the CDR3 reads TGCGCCAGCAGCCAAGAAGAGGTGACAGATACGCAGTATTTT.

CDR3 protein: CASSEGLNSGNTIYF. The CDR3, as DNA: TGTGCCAGCAGTGAGGGACTAAACTCTGGAAACACCATATATTTT. The gene calls are TRBV3-1 (or the pseudogene TRBV3-2) and TRBJ1-3, with TRBD1 as a possible D gene (5 bases). CDR1 is LGHDT and CDR2 is YNNKEL in the germline V gene (reference sequence). CDR3 length: 15 residues. Trimming removed 6 bases from V and 0 bases from J, with 12 bases in between.

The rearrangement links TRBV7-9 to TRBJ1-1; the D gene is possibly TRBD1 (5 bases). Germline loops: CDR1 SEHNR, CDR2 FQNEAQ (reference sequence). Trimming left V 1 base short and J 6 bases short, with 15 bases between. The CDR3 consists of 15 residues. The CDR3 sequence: CASSLVDGGKAEAFF. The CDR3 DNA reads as TGTGCCAGCAGCTTAGTTGACGGGGGAAAAGCTGAAGCTTTCTTT.

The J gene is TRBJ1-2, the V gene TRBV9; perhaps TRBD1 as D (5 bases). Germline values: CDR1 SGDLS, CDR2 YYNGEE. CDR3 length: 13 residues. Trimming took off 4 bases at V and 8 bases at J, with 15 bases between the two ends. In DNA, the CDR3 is TGTGCCAGCAGCCCCCGCAGGGCAGGGGGCTACACCTTC. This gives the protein CASSPRRAGGYTF.

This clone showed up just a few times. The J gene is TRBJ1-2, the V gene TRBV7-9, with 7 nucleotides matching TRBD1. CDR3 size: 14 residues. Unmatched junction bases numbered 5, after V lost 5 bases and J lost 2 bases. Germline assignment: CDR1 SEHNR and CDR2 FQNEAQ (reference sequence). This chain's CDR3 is CASSVGQENYGYTF. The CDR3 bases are TGTGCCAGCAGCGTCGGACAGGAGAACTATGGCTACACCTTC. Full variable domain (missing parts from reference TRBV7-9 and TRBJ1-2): DTGVSQNPRHKITKRGQNVTFRCDPISEHNRLYWYRQTLGQGPEFLTYFQNEAQLEKSRLLSDRFSAERPKGSFSTLEIQRTEQGDSAMYLCASSVGQENYGYTFGSGTRLTVV.

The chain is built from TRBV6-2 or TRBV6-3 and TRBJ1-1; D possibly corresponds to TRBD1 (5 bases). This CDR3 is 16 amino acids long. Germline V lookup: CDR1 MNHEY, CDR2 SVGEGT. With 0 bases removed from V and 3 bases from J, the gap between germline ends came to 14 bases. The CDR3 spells CASSYSRRTGDTEAFF. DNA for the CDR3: TGTGCCAGCAGTTACTCGAGACGTACAGGAGACACTGAAGCTTTCTTT.

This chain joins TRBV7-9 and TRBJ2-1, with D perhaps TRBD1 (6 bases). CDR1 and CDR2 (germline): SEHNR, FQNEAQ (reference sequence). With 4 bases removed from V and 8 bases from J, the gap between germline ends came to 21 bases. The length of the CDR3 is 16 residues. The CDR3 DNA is TGTGCCAGCAGCTCCCGAGGGGGTTGGGTCGGGGATGAGCAGTTCTTC. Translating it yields CASSSRGGWVGDEQFF.

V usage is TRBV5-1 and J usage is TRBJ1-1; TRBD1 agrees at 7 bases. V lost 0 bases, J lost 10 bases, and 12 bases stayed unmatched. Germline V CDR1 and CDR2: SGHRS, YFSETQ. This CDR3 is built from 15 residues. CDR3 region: CASSLAGRPGGSAFF. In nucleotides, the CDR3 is TGCGCCAGCAGCTTGGCAGGGCGGCCAGGGGGGTCAGCTTTCTTT.

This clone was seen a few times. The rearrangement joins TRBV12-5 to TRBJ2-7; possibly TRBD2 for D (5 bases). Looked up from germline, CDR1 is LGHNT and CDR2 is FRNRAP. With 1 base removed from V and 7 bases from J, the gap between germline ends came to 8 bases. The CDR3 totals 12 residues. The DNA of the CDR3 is TGTGCTAGTGGTTTGGGAGGGCTAGAGCAGTACTTC. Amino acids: CASGLGGLEQYF.

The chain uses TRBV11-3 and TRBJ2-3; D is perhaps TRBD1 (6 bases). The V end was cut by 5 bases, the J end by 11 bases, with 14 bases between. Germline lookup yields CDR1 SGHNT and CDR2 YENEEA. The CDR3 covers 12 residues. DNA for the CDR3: TGTGCCAGCAGCAAGGAACAGGGCGAGCAGTATTTT. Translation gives CASSKEQGEQYF.

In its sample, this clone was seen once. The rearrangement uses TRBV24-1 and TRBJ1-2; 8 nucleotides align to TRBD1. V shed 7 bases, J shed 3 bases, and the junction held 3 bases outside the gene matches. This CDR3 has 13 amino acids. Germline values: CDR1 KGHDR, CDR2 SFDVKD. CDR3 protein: CATRRGQDYGYTF. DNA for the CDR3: TGTGCCACCAGGCGGGGACAGGACTATGGCTACACCTTC.

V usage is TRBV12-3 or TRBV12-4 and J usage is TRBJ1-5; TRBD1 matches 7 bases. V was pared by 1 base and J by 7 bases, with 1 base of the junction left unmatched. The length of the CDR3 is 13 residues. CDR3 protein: CASSLGQGQPQHF. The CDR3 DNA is TGTGCCAGCAGTTTAGGACAGGGACAGCCCCAGCATTTT.

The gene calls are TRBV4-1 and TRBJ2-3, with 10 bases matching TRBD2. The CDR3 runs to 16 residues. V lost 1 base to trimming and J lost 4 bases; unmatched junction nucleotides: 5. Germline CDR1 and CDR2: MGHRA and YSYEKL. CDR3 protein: CASSQGAGGRADTQYF. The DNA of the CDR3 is TGCGCCAGCAGCCAAGGAGCGGGGGGGCGGGCAGATACGCAGTATTTT.

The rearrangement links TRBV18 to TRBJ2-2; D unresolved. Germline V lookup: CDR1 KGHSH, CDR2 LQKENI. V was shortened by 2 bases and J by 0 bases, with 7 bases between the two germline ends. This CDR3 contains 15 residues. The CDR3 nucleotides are TGTGCCAGCTCACCATTGTCAGCGAACACCGGGGAGCTGTTTTTT. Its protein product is CASSPLSANTGELFF. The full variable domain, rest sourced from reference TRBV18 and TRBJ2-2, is NAGVMQNPRHLVRRRGQEARLRCSPMKGHSHVYWYRQLPEEGLKFMVYLQKENIIDESGMPKERFSAEFPKEGPSILRIQQVVRGDSAAYFCASSPLSANTGELFFGEGSRLTVL.

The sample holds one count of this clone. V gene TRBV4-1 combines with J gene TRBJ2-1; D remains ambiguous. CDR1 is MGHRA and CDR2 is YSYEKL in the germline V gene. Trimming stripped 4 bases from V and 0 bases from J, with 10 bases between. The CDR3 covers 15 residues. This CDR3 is CASSRPGNSYNEQFF. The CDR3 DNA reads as TGCGCCAGCAGCCGACCAGGAAACTCCTACAATGAGCAGTTCTTC.

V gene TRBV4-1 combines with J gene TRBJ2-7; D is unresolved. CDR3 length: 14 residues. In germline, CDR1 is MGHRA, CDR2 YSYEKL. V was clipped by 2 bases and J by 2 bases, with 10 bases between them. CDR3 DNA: TGCGCCAGCAGCCAACATACAGAAACCTACGAGCAGTACTTC. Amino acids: CASSQHTETYEQYF.

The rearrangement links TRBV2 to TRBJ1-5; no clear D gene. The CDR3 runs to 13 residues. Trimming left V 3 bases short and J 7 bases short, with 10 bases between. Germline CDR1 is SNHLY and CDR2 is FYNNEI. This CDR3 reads CASSDEGFQPQHF. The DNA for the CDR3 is TGTGCCAGCAGTGACGAGGGATTCCAGCCCCAGCATTTT. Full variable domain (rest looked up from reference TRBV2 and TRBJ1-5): EPEVTQTPSHQVTQMGQEVILRCVPISNHLYFYWYRQILGQKVEFLVSFYNNEISEKSEIFDDQFSVERPDGSNFTLKIRSTKLEDSAMYFCASSDEGFQPQHFGDGTRLSIL.

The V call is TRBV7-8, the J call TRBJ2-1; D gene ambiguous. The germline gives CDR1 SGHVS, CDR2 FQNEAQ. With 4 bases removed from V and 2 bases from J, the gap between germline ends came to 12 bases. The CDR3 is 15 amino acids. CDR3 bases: TGTGCCAGCAGCTCCTCTCCGGTCCCCTACAATGAGCAGTTCTTC. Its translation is CASSSSPVPYNEQFF.